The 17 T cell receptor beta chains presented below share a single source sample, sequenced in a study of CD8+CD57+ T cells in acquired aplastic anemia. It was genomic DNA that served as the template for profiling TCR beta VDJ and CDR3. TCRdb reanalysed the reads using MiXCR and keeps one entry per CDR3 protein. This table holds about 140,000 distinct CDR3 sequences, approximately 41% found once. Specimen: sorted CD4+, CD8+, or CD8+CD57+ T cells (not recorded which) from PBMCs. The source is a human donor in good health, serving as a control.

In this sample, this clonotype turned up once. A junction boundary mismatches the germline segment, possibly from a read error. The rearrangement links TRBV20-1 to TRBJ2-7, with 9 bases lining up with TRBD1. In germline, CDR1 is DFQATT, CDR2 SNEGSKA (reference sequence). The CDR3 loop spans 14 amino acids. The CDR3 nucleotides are TGCAGTGCTAGAGCTGGGACAGGGACCCACGAGCAGTGCTTC. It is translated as CSARAGTGTHEQCF.

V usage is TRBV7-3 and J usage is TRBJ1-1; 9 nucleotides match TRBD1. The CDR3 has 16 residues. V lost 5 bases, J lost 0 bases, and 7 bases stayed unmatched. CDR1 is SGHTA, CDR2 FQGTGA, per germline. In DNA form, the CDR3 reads TGTGCCAGCAGCCCGAAGGGACAGGGTTTGAACACTGAAGCTTTCTTT. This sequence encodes CASSPKGQGLNTEAFF. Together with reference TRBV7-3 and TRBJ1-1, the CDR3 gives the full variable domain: GAGVSQTPSNKVTEKGKYVELRCDPISGHTALYWYRQSLGQGPEFLIYFQGTGAADDSGLPNDRFFAVRPEGSVSTLKIQRTERGDSAVYLCASSPKGQGLNTEAFFGQGTRLTVV.

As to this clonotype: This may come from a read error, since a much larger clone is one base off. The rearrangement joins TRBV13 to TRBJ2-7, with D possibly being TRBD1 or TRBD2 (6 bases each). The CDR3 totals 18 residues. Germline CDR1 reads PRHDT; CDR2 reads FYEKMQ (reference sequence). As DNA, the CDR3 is TGTGCCAGCAGCTTCCAAGTGGGGGGCCAAGCTGGCTCCTACGGGCAGTACTTC. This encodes CASSFQVGGQAGSYGQYF.

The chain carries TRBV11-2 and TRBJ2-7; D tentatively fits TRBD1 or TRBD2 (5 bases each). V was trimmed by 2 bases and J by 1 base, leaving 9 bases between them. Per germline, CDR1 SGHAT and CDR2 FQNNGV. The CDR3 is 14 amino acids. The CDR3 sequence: CASSLKEGSYEQYF. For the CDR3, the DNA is TGTGCCAGCAGCTTAAAAGAGGGGTCCTACGAGCAGTACTTC.

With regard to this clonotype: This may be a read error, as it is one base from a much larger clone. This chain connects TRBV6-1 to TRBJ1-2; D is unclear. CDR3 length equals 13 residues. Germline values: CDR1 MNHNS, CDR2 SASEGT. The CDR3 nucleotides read TGTGCCAGCAGTGAATGGACTGGCTATGGCTACATCTTC. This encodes CASSEWTGYGYIF.

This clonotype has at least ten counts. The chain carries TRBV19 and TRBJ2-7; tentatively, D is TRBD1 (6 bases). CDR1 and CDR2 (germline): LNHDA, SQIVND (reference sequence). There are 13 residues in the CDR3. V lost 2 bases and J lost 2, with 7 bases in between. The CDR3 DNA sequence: TGTGCCAGTAGTATACGACAGGCCTACGAGCAGTACTTC. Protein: CASSIRQAYEQYF.

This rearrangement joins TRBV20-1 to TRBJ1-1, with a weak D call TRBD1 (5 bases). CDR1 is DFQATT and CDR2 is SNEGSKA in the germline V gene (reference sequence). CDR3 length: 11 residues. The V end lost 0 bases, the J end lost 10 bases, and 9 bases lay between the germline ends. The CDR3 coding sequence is TGCAGTGCTAGAGACAGGGTAGGAGCTTTCTTT. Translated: CSARDRVGAFF.

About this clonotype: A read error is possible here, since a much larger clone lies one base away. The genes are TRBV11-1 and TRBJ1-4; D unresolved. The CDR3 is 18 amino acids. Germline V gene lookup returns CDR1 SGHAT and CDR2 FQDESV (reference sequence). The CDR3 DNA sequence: TGTGCCAGCAGCTTAGTTCATGGGGAGGGAACAACTAGTGAAAAACTGTTTTTT. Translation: CASSLVHGEGTTSEKLFF.

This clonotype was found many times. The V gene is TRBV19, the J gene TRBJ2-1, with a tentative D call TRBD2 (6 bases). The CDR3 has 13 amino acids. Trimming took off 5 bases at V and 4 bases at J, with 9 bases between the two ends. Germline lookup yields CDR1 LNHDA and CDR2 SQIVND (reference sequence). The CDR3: CASSPRGYNEQFF. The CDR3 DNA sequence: TGTGCCAGTAGTCCCCGGGGGTACAATGAGCAGTTCTTC.

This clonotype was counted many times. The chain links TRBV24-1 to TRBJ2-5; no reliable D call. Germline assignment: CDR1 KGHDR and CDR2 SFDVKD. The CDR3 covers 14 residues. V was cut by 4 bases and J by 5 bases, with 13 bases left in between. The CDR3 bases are TGTGCCACCAGTGACGACTTTTCGACGGAGACCCAGTACTTC. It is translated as CATSDDFSTETQYF.

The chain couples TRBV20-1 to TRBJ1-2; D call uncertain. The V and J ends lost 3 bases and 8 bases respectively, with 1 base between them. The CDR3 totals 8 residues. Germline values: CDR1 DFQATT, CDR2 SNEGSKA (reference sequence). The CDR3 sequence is CSARGYTF. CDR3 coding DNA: TGCAGTGCTAGGGGCTACACCTTC.

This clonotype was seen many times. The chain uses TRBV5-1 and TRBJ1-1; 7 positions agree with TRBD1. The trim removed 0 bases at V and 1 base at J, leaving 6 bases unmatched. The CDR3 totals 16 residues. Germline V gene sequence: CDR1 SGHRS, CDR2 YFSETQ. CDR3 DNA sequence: TGCGCCAGCAGCTTGGTCTCAGGGGGGCGGAACACTGAAGCTTTCTTT. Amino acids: CASSLVSGGRNTEAFF. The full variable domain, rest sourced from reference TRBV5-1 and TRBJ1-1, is KAGVTQTPRYLIKTRGQQVTLSCSPISGHRSVSWYQQTPGQGLQFLFEYFSETQRNKGNFPGRFSGRQFSNSRSEMNVSTLELGDSALYLCASSLVSGGRNTEAFFGQGTRLTVV.

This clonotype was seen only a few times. CDR3 DNA sequence: TGTGCCACCAGTGATTTGGGAGGAATAGCTTTCTTT. Translated: CATSDLGGIAFF. The chain combines TRBV24-1 with TRBJ1-1; D uncertain. The CDR3 covers 12 residues. CDR1 and CDR2 from the germline V gene are KGHDR and SFDVKD. V lost 0 bases and J 10 bases, leaving 8 bases between the germline ends.

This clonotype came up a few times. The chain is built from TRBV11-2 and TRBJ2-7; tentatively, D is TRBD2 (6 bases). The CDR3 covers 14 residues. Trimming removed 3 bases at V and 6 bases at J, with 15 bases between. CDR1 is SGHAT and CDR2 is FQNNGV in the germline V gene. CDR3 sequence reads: CASSFAGPSGEQYF. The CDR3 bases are TGTGCCAGCAGCTTCGCGGGGCCCTCGGGCGAGCAGTACTTC.

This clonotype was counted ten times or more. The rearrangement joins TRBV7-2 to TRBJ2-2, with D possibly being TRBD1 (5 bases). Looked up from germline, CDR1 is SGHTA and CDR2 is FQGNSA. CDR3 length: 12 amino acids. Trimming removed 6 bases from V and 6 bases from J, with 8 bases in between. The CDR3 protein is CASSLTAGELFF. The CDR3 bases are TGTGCCAGCAGTTTGACAGCCGGGGAGCTGTTTTTT.

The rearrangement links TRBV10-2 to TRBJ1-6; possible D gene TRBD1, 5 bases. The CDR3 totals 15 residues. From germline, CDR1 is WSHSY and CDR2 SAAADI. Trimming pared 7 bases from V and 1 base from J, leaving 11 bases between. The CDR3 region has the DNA TGCGCCAGCATCGCCGGGGGGTCCTATAATTCACCCCTCCACTTT. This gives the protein CASIAGGSYNSPLHF.

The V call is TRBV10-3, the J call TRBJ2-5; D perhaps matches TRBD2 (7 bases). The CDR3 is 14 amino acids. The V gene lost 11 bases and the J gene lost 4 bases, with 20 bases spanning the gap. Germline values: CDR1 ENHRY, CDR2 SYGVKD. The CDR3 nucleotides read TGTGCCGCCCGGGGGGCAGGGACACGAGAGACCCAGTACTTC. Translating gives CAARGAGTRETQYF.